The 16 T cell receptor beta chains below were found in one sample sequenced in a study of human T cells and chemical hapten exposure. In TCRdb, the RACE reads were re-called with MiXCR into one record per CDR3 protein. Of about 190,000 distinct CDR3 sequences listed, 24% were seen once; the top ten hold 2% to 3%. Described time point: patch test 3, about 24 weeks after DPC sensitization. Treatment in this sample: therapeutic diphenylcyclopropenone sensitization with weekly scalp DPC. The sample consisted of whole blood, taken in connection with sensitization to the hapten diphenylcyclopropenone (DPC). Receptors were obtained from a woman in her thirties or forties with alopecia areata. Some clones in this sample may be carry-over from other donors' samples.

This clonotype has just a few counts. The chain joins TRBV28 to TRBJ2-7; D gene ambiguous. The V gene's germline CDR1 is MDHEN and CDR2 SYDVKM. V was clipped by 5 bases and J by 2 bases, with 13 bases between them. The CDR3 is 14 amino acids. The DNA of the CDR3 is TGTGCCAGCAGTCTGCTACTACCCCCCTACGAGCAGTACTTC. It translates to CASSLLLPPYEQYF.

The CDR3 loop reads CASSPTEPLNTEAFF. CDR3 nucleotides: TGTGCCAGCAGCCCTACGGAGCCATTGAACACTGAAGCTTTCTTT. The chain employs TRBV7-2 and TRBJ1-1; D gene unclear. The CDR3 runs 15 residues. V was clipped by 5 bases and J by 0 bases, with 13 bases between them. The germline V gene has CDR1 SGHTA and CDR2 FQGNSA.

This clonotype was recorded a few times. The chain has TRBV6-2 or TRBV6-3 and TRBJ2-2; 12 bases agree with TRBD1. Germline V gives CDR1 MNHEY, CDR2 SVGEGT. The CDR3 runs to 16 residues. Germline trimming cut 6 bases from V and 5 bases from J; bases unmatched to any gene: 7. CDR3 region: CASRPGTGGRTGELFF. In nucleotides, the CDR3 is TGTGCCAGCAGGCCAGGGACAGGGGGCCGAACCGGGGAGCTGTTTTTT.

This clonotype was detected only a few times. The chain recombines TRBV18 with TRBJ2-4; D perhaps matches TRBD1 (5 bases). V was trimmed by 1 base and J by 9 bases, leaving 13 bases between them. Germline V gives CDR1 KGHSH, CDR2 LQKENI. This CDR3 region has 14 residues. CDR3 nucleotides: TGTGCCAGCTCACCACGAGTAGGGGAAACCATTCAGTACTTC. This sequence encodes CASSPRVGETIQYF.

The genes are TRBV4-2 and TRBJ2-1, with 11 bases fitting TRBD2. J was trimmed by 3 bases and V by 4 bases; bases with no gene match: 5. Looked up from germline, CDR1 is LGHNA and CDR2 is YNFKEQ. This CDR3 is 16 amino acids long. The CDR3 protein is CASSRAGTSGYNEQFF. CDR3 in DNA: TGTGCCAGCAGCCGCGCCGGGACTAGCGGCTACAATGAGCAGTTCTTC.

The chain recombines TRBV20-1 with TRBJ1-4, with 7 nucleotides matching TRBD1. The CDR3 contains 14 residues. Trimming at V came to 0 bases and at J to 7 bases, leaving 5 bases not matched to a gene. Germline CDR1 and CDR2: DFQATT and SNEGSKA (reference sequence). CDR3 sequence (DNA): TGCAGTGCTAGAGAAGAGGGGGCGAGTGAAAAACTGTTTTTT. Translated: CSAREEGASEKLFF.

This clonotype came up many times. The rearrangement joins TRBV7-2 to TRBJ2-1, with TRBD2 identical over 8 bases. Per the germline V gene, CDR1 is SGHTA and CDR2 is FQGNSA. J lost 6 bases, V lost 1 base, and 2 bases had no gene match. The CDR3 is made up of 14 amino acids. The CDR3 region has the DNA TGTGCCAGCAGCTTAGTACGGGGGGGCAATGAGCAGTTCTTC. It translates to CASSLVRGGNEQFF.

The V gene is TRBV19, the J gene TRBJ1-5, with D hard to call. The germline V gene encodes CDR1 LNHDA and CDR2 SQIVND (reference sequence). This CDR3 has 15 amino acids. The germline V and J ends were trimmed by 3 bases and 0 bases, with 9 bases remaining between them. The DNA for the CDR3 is TGTGCCAGTAGTATCCAGGCCGATAGCAATCAGCCCCAGCATTTT. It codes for CASSIQADSNQPQHF.

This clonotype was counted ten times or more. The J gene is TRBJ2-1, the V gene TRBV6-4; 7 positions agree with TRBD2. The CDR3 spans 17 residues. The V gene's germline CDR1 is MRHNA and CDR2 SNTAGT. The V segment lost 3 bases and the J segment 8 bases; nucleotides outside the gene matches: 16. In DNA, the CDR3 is TGTGCCAGCAGTGATTGGCTTAGTGGGACTACGACGTATGAGCAGTTCTTC. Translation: CASSDWLSGTTTYEQFF.

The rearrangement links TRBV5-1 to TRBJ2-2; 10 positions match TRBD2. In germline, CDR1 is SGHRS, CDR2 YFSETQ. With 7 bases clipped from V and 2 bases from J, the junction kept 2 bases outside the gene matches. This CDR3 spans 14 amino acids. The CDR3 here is CASLLAGNTGELFF. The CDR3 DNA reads TGCGCCAGCCTACTAGCGGGAAACACCGGGGAGCTGTTTTTT.

CDR3 in DNA: TGCGCCAGCAGCGCCGGGACAAACACCGGGGAGCTGTTTTTT. The encoded protein is CASSAGTNTGELFF. The chain carries TRBV5-1 and TRBJ2-2; D is perhaps TRBD1 (6 bases). The ends were cut back, 4 bases at V and 2 bases at J, with 9 bases in the middle. Per the germline V gene, CDR1 is SGHRS and CDR2 is YFSETQ. The CDR3 loop spans 14 amino acids. The full variable domain, its missing parts supplied by reference TRBV5-1 and TRBJ2-2, is KAGVTQTPRYLIKTRGQQVTLSCSPISGHRSVSWYQQTPGQGLQFLFEYFSETQRNKGNFPGRFSGRQFSNSRSEMNVSTLELGDSALYLCASSAGTNTGELFFGEGSRLTVL.

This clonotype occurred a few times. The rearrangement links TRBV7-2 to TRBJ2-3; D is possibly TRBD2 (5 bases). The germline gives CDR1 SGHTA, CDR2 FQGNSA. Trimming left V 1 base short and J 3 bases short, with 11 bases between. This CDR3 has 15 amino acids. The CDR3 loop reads CASSLDGLATDTQYF. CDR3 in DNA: TGTGCCAGCAGCTTAGATGGGCTAGCAACAGATACGCAGTATTTT.

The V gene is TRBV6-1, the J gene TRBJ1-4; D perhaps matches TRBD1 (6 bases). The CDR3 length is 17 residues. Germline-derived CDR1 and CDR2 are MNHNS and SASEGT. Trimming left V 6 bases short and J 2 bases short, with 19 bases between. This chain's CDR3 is CASRATGTTSTNEKLFF. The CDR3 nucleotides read TGTGCCAGCAGGGCGACCGGGACAACCAGCACTAATGAAAAACTGTTTTTT.

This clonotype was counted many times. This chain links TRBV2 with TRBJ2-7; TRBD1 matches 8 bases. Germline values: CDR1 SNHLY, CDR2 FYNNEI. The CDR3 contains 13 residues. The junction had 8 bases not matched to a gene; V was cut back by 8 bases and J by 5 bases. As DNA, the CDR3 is TGTGCCAGCGGATGGACAGGGTCGCACGAGCAGTACTTC. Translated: CASGWTGSHEQYF.

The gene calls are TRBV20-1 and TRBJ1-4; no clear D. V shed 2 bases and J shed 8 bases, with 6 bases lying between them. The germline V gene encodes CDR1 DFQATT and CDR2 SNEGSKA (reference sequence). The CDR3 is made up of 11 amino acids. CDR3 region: CSARFMEKLFF. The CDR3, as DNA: TGCAGTGCTAGATTTATGGAAAAACTGTTTTTT.

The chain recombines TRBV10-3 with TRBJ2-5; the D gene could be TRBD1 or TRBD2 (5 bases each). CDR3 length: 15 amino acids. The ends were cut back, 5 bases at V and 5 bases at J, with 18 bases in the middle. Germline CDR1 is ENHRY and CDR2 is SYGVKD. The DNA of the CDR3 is TGTGCCATCAGTCAGGGTTACCCCGGGGACGAGACCCAGTACTTC. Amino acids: CAISQGYPGDETQYF.